The source of this TCR beta chain is a study of shared clonotypes between healthy human individuals. On this clone itself: Its specificity is not known.

The study's findings and limits: A handful of donors showed sharing of approximately 5% of naive CD4 clonotypes.

Only in-frame clones appear in the TCRdb table, and some are missing; sequencing was by immunoSEQ multiplex PCR. The sample holds about 2.4 million clones, over 85% seen once. The clonotype originates from a man aged 18 to 29 in good health. Some clones in this sample may be carry-over from other donors' samples. Sequenced: naive CD4+ T cells from PBMCs. Subset specified: CD45RA+ positively selected.

CDR3: CASSPEQGGYEQYF. For the CDR3, the DNA is TGTGCCAGCAGTCCGGAACAGGGCGGCTACGAGCAGTACTTC. V and J are TRBV27 and TRBJ2-7; TRBD1 is a possible D gene (6 bases). The CDR3 loop spans 14 amino acids. CDR1 is MNHEY, CDR2 SMNVEV, per germline (reference sequence). Trimming took 5 bases from V and 3 from J, leaving 14 bases between them.